The T cell receptor (beta chain) under discussion was sequenced for a study of blood T cell repertoires in COVID-19. Study in general: Samples representing acute and convalescent COVID-19 were sourced from the United States, Italy and Spain. In each case, the material was cDNA or gDNA derived from T cells, B-cell-depleted T cells, or PBMCs.

From germline, CDR1 is SEHNR and CDR2 FQNEAQ (reference sequence). The trim removed 5 bases at V and 4 bases at J, leaving 5 bases unmatched. This CDR3 has 17 residues. Per the original data handling: Amplifying reference gene primers gave estimates of nucleated cell counts. The data were produced by immunoSEQ multiplex PCR, yet TCRdb's version contains in-frame clones alone and is incomplete. V and J calls and clone size follow that table, whereas D and trimming were derived from the DNA. The sample lists 150,000 to 200,000 clones; roughly nine tenths were seen once. The source material was peripheral blood. The gene calls are TRBV7-9 and TRBJ2-2, with 15 nucleotides matching TRBD2. This clonotype was sampled from a man aged 35 to 55 with acute or convalescent COVID-19. CDR3 DNA sequence: TGTGCCAGCAGCCAGGGACTAGCGGGGGGTTTCACCGGGGAGCTGTTTTTT. Protein sequence: CASSQGLAGGFTGELFF.